The entry below describes one TCR beta chain. The antigen is undetermined. As handled by the study authors: With immunoSEQ giving junction-only sequences and no quality scores, filtering differed. The repertoire was sequenced with immunoSEQ multiplex PCR; TCRdb's copy has only in-frame clones and lacks some. The D gene and trimming were derived from the DNA, and the V and J assignments and clone size from that table. This repertoire shows about 1,800,000 clones, less than 95% found once; its top ten account for 1.2%. Only CD45RO-negative cells positively selected for CCR7 counted as naive CD8 cells, so terminally differentiated effector memory CD45RA+ cells were excluded. The data are from a study of shared clonotypes between healthy human individuals. Study-level information: Researchers assigned three CD4 naive, three CD4 memory, two CD8 naive and one CD8 memory plate to each donor.

V lost 2 bases and J lost 4; bases outside the gene matches: 9. Per the germline V gene, CDR1 is SGHNT and CDR2 is YYREEE (reference sequence). The CDR3 is 16 amino acids. Overall study findings and caveats: Relative to clonotypes present in all four donors, those not shared had lower generation probabilities.

Sequenced input: naive CD8+ T cells sorted from blood. The TCR originated in a man aged 18-30 years in good health. The J gene is TRBJ2-5, the V gene TRBV5-4; the match to TRBD2 covers 9 bases. Here the CDR3 DNA reads TGTGCCAGCAGCTTCGTCCTAGCGGGGATGCGAGAGACCCAGTACTTC. Its translation: CASSFVLAGMRETQYF.